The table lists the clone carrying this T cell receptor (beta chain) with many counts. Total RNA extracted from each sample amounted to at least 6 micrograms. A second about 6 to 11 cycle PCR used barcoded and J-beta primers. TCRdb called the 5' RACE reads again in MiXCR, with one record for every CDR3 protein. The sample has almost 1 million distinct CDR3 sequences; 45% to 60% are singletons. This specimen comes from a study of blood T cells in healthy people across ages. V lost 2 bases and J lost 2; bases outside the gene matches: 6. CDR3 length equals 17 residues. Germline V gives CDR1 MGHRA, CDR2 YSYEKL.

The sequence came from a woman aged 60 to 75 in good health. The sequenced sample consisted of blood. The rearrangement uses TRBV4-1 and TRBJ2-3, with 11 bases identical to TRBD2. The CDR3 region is CASSQTRLAGNTDTQYF. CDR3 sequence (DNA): TGCGCCAGCAGCCAAACCAGACTAGCGGGGAACACAGATACGCAGTATTTT.